This paragraph reports one T cell receptor beta chain. This clone was seen only once. What antigen it recognizes has not been identified. No qualities accompany the bases; no much larger clone lies one base away. The cohort was made up of under 800 healthy bone marrow donors. Cohort members were all nominally healthy when sampled, although unrecorded immune exposures were likely present. The donor tested CMV seronegative and was one of the 352 seronegative cohort members. A peripheral blood sample was collected from each donor, and TCR beta sequencing was performed on peripheral blood mononuclear cells. Genomic DNA extraction from the blood cell samples was performed with the Qiagen DNeasy Blood Extraction Kit. V is pared back by 5 bases and J by 10 bases, with 16 bases lying between the germline termini. CDR3 length: 14 amino acids, cysteine to phenylalanine. Only the CDR3 part of the read is kept: 42 bases, read in frame from the first base. CDR1 and CDR2, looked up from the germline V gene, are SGHRS and YFSETQ.

This record comes from a study of cytomegalovirus exposure and HLA in healthy donors (dated by TCRdb to 2016 to 2017). About the full investigation: An earlier analysis of about 560 of the donors reported 250 to 350 Gb of sequence data and 90 million to 120 million unique TCR beta sequences obtained from about 180 million T cells. An early release that covered several hundred HLA-typed donors contained approximately 320 gigabases of sequencing data and some 87 million unique TCR sequences. Of the roughly 400 genotyped donors, roughly 85% fell in the genetic ancestry cluster associated with self-reported Caucasian donors. The aim of the study was to test whether cataloging public T cell receptors could identify signatures of past pathogen exposure. The study profiled the T cell repertoires of 666 subjects by immunosequencing and related them to cytomegalovirus serostatus. A separate validation cohort of 100 to 150 different subjects was used in addition to the roughly 700-subject first cohort. High-throughput TCR immunosequencing, statistical association of individual TCRs with disease status, and machine learning were combined to predict cytomegalovirus infection status. In a later analysis, previously published TCR beta repertoires from fewer than 750 donors were re-analyzed and high-resolution HLA genotyping was added so that TCR occurrence patterns could be studied. Rather than drawing on any new phenotypic data, the later analysis identified candidate immune exposures from TCR beta sequences and the way those sequences occurred across donors. To decide whether each TCR beta V gene segment behaved as functional or pseudogenic, an earlier analysis of fewer than 750 of the donors relied on high-throughput TCR beta sequencing. Alongside the repertoire data, information on donor age, sex, ethnicity and CMV serostatus was compiled. Genome-wide SNP genotypes for about three fifths of the roughly 670 donors were used in a later genetic analysis, which treated that subset as a discovery cohort. Every discovery cohort repertoire had been produced on one sequencing platform. HLA typing included class I and class II loci at four-digit resolution. Typing coverage varied by locus: roughly 629-630 donors for A, B, C, DRB1 and DQB1; roughly 520 for DQA1; approximately 570 for DPA1; around 490 for DPB1. A handful of DR-DQ haplotypes were handled as single units for association and clustering because linkage in the cohort was strong. Among roughly 400 genotyped donors of the cohort, an average of approximately 220,000 unique TCR beta nucleotide sequences was sequenced per donor, of which roughly 17% were non-productive. Overall study outcomes, separate from this receptor: According to a later analysis, parvovirus B19, influenza, CMV and Epstein-Barr virus appeared linked to several top co-occurrence clusters. V-gene and J-gene trimming of TCR beta chains was associated with a missense DCLRE1C variant in a later genetic analysis, and the association was replicated in an independent cohort. Strong co-occurrence of HLA alleles, especially DR and DQ, made assigning TCR associations to individual alleles difficult. The study listed 150 to 200 TCR beta chains as associated with cytomegalovirus. Some IMGT-functional V segments, including TRBV6-2 and TRBV6-3, could not be distinguished by the 87-base-pair reads and were therefore excluded. Because HLA typing was missing for some donors at each locus, association tests included only the typed subset. In a later analysis, the rate of TCR association differed among HLA loci, with DRB1 alleles having the most associated TCRs and HLA-C alleles having the fewest. Roughly uniform sequencing depth across donors was assumed in presence/absence analyses, although this assumption may not hold. This cohort had only TCR beta chains sequenced, and the lack of alpha or paired-chain data limited which features could be detected. The earlier analysis of almost 600 of the donors excluded fewer than 20 rarely observed V segments, including chromosome 9 orphons, because counts were too low. The only immune exposure information available for the cohort was CMV serostatus. An earlier analysis of approximately 540 of the donors showed that most TCR beta V segments appeared in productive rearrangements either about 87% or about 30% of the time, which broadly matched IMGT annotations. The authors suggested that the approach could potentially be extended to other disease states and immunological phenotypes. The classifier was reported to diagnose cytomegalovirus status with high specificity and sensitivity in both the original cohort and the validation cohort. A few of the identified cytomegalovirus-associated TCR beta chains were confirmed in vitro to be specific for cytomegalovirus antigens. In a later analysis, 16,951 TCR beta sequences were associated with specific HLA alleles at a false discovery rate of 0.05. A later analysis found that most CMV-associated TCR beta chains appeared HLA-restricted, with HLA associations seemingly driven largely by CMV exposure. A later genetic analysis reported fewer N-insertions in productive TCRs among donors in an Asian-associated ancestry cluster than the roughly 670-donor mean. Across donors, most TCR sequences were observed very rarely, whereas some public TCRs were present in many individuals. A later analysis found that HLA-associated TCR beta chains were more clonally expanded and had lower generation probabilities than equally common non-associated chains. Correlated functional status among segregating V segments might be attributable to linkage disequilibrium, but an unknown experimental factor could not be ruled out. A further reported finding was that TCR beta sequences accurately predicted the HLA-A and HLA-B alleles for most subjects in the first cohort. A cluster of highly shared sequence variants was judged likely to be a technical artifact of the sequencing pipeline.

Preparation of the library involved the immunoSEQ multiplex PCR assay. For the multiplex PCR, a mixture combining 60 forward primers for TCR Vbeta segments and 13 reverse primers for TCR Jbeta segments was used. The CDR3 region of rearranged TCR beta genes was amplified from genomic DNA by a multiplex PCR assay. The amplified TCR beta libraries were sequenced on the Illumina HiSeq System as 87-base-pair reads. The original pipeline was this. A later analysis counted approximately 74 million unique TCR beta chains across the approximately 700 repertoires, and some 11 million of these chains were shared by at least two donors. A nearest-neighbor algorithm error-corrected the raw reads and collapsed the reads into unique sequences, merging closely related sequences to remove PCR and sequencing errors. Alignment of CDR3 sequences to IMGT reference sequences was used to assign V, D and J gene segments. For a sequence to be retained, a match of at least six nucleotides to both a V gene segment and a J gene segment was required. Rearrangements were called productive when the CDR3 lacked stop codons and stayed in frame with V and J; all others were non-productive. Following IMGT convention, CDR3 was defined as the stretch from the second conserved V-encoded cysteine to the conserved J-encoded phenylalanine. The earlier analysis of a few hundred of the donors excluded sequences that lacked an unambiguous match to a single V gene segment. In an earlier analysis of 500 to 750 of the donors, V segments were called functional above 56.7% productive rearrangements and were called segregating when the between-donor standard deviation exceeded 5%. A statistical classification framework was built to diagnose cytomegalovirus status from the catalog of TCR beta chain sequences. In a later analysis, V and J genes were assigned by comparing TCR nucleotide sequences against IMGT/GENE-DB human TR gene sequences. In a later analysis, CDR3 sequences and most-parsimonious VDJ recombination scenarios were assigned using the TCRdist pipeline. In a later analysis, each TCR beta chain was defined by its CDR3 amino acid sequence together with its V-gene family, and reads without a unique V-gene family were excluded. In a later analysis, around 600 highly shared, low-generation-probability nucleotide sequences were removed to address suspected cross-contamination and a sequencing artifact. In a later analysis, a clonal expansion index for each public chain was calculated from normalized within-repertoire ranks of inferred template counts. In a later analysis, generation probabilities were computed with a VDJ recombination model fitted to out-of-frame rearrangements, and the resulting probabilities were checked against IGoR. In a later analysis, hypergeometric tests were used to score TCR-TCR, TCR-HLA and TCR-CMV co-occurrence, with a repertoire-size bias correction applied to TCR pairs. In a later analysis, false discovery rates were estimated by permuting HLA or CMV assignments 20 times. A later analysis grouped co-occurring TCRs with DBSCAN, adding TCRdist sequence similarity when clustering within HLA-allele-positive subsets. For co-occurrence clustering, repertoires with fewer than 30,000 or more than 120,000 public chains were excluded, along with five repertoires with anomalous nucleotide sharing. Here the immuneACCESS table is served through TCRdb, limited to in-frame sequences with V and J called. Missing clones are a known gap in these copies; in checked studies unresolved V genes cover under half, and the rest lacks a known reason. Clone size and the V and J calls come from that table; the DNA yielded D and trimming. The sample table lists roughly 130,000 clones, 65% to 85% of them with a count of one. The ten top clones hold around 1.8% of the sample.

The sample was PBMCs. The TCR sequence derives from a woman in her forties in good health and CMV-seronegative. The V gene is TRBV5-1 and the J gene is TRBJ1-6; tentative D gene TRBD1, with 6 bases matching. The CDR3 reads as follows: CASSLLTGRSPLHF. The nucleotide sequence reads as follows: TGCGCCAGCAGTCTCCTGACAGGCAGGTCACCCCTCCACTTT.